The clone carrying this T cell receptor beta chain has at least ten counts. Its antigen remains unknown. An end of the junction does not agree with germline; a read error may underlie this. Moderately to severely active ophthalmopathy under 3 months, CAS at least 3, NOSPECS at least 4. Reliance was placed on clinical symptoms, serum thyroxine, TRAb, thyroid ultrasound and orbital computed tomography for diagnosis. This specimen comes from a study of Graves' ophthalmopathy and Graves' hyperthyroidism. Study information: Untreated patients at initial diagnosis provided peripheral blood.

Germline CDR1 SSHAT, CDR2 FNYEAQ (reference sequence). The CDR3 consists of 13 residues. TCR beta CDR3 regions were amplified from RNA transcripts. HTBI-primed first-round RT-PCR preceded second-round multiplex PCR. TCRdb ran MiXCR on the multiplex PCR reads and lists one entry per CDR3 protein. This sample carries around 170,000 distinct CDR3 sequences, approximately 40% of them seen once, and the ten largest clones take about 5.8%. Regarding the study as a whole: A 13-signature model separated ophthalmopathy from stable hyperthyroidism, about 91% sensitivity, 75% to 84% specificity.

This chain connects TRBV7-7 to TRBJ2-7; a weak D match, TRBD1 (5 bases). This clonotype was obtained from a middle-aged woman with Graves' ophthalmopathy. The specimen sequenced was peripheral blood. The CDR3, as DNA: TGTGCTAGCAGCGAACTTCAGGGTGGCGAGCAGTACTTC. This encodes CASSELQGGEQYF. The full variable domain, its missing parts supplied by reference TRBV7-7 and TRBJ2-7, is GAGVSQSPRYKVTKRGQDVTLRCDPISSHATLYWYQQALGQGPEFLTYFNYEAQPDKSGLPSDRFSAERPEGSISTLTIQRTEQRDSAMYRCASSELQGGEQYFGPGTRLTVT.